This T cell receptor (beta chain) was obtained from a study of Graves' ophthalmopathy and Graves' hyperthyroidism. Across the study: Stable hyperthyroidism denotes an absence of ophthalmopathy throughout 18 months of follow-up. Regarding the study as a whole: Detection in blood was also observed for most expanded thyroid clonotypes above 0.001 frequency.

Researchers turned away patients with other autoimmune diseases, uncontrolled infections, pregnancy or lactation. The diagnosis combined clinical symptoms, thyroxine, TRAb, thyroid ultrasound and orbital computed tomography scans. In its sample, this clonotype was seen many times. What it binds is unknown. The V end was cut by 0 bases, the J end by 1 base, with 6 bases between. The CDR3 sequence is 14 residues long. Germline CDR1 and CDR2: SGHVS and FQNEAQ. Amplification of the TCR beta CDR3 regions used RNA transcripts (as template). Second-round multiplex PCR followed a first-round RT-PCR using HTBI primers. TCRdb analysed the multiplex PCR reads with MiXCR anew, one entry per CDR3 protein. The data contain about 550,000 distinct CDR3 sequences, less than 45% of them singletons.

The source of this sequence is an adult man with Graves' hyperthyroidism. The sequencing input was peripheral blood or thyroid tissue (not recorded which). V gene TRBV7-8 combines with J gene TRBJ2-5; D unclear. CDR3 protein: CASSLAHTQETQYF. The CDR3 DNA reads as TGTGCCAGCAGCTTAGCGCATACCCAAGAGACCCAGTACTTC.